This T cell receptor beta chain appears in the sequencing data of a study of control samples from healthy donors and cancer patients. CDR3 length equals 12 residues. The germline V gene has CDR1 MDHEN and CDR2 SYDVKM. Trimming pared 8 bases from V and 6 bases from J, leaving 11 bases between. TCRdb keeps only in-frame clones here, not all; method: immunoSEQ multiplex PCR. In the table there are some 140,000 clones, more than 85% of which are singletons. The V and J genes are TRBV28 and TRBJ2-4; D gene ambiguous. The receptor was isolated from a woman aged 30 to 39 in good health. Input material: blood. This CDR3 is CASEDGLNIQYF. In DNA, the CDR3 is TGTGCCAGCGAGGACGGGTTAAACATTCAGTACTTC. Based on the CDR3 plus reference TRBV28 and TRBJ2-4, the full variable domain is DVKVTQSSRYLVKRTGEKVFLECVQDMDHENMFWYRQDPGLGLRLIYFSYDVKMKEKGDIPEGYSVSREKKERFSLILESASTNQTSMYLCASEDGLNIQYFGAGTRLSVL.